What follows are 5 T cell receptor beta chains derived from one specimen sequenced in a study of shared clonotypes between healthy human individuals. Here immunoSEQ multiplex PCR was the method, and the copy in TCRdb shows in-frame clones only, minus some. The data contain hundreds of thousands of clones, 95% to 97% of them singletons. The sequenced sample consisted of naive CD4+ T cells sorted from blood. As for subset: CD45RA+ positively selected. These receptors were taken from a woman in her twenties or thirties in good health.

CDR3 region: CASSFGAEEAFF. The DNA of the CDR3 is TGTGCCAGCAGTTTTGGGGCGGAAGAAGCTTTCTTT. The chain employs TRBV28 and TRBJ1-1, with D perhaps TRBD1 (5 bases). The CDR3 totals 12 residues. Between the trimmed V and J ends, which lost 3 bases and 8 bases, there was a span of 10 bases. Germline-derived CDR1 and CDR2 are MDHEN and SYDVKM.

This clone came up once. The chain combines TRBV11-3 with TRBJ2-7; TRBD1 matches at 9 bases. Germline CDR1 is SGHNT and CDR2 is YENEEA. The CDR3 extends over 15 amino acids. J lost 4 bases, V lost 3 bases, and 7 bases had no gene match. CDR3 nucleotides: TGTGCCAGCAGCTTTATATTGGGACAGGGTTACGAGCAGTACTTC. It specifies CASSFILGQGYEQYF.

The chain links TRBV11-2 to TRBJ1-3; 9 bases line up with TRBD1. CDR1 SGHAT and CDR2 FQNNGV come from the germline V gene. The V segment lost 5 bases and the J segment 3 bases; nucleotides outside the gene matches: 5. The CDR3 covers 15 residues. This CDR3 reads CASSQDRGYGNTIYF. In DNA, the CDR3 is TGTGCCAGCAGCCAGGACAGGGGTTATGGAAACACCATATATTTT.

The chain combines TRBV18 with TRBJ2-5; TRBD2 might be the D (5 bases). Deletions cut 3 bases from V and 6 bases from J, with 17 bases between. CDR1 and CDR2 from the germline V gene are KGHSH and LQKENI. The CDR3 loop spans 15 amino acids. The CDR3 region has the DNA TGTGCCAGCTCACCGGGTCAGAGGGTGATGAAGACCCAGTACTTC. Protein sequence: CASSPGQRVMKTQYF.

This clone was seen just once. This chain links TRBV6-1 with TRBJ1-5; D is unclear. The CDR3 is 13 residues long. Trimming pared 1 base from V and 7 bases from J, leaving 8 bases between. Germline V gene lookup returns CDR1 MNHNS and CDR2 SASEGT. CDR3 amino acids: CASSEVEQQPQHF. CDR3 nucleotide sequence: TGTGCCAGCAGTGAAGTCGAACAGCAGCCCCAGCATTTT.